Included here is one T cell receptor (beta chain) sequence, with context. Libraries were prepared by immunoSEQ multiplex PCR; TCRdb keeps only in-frame clonotypes and omits some of them. The sample contains roughly 130,000 clones, roughly 80% of which appear only once. The sample is drawn from a study of blood T cell repertoires in COVID-19. The wider study: Spain, Italy and the United States supplied samples that represented acute and convalescent COVID-19. Sample material is recorded as cDNA or gDNA derived from T cells, B-cell-depleted T cells, or PBMCs.

The CDR3 length is 15 residues. The germline V gene has CDR1 MNHEY and CDR2 SVGAGI. V shed 7 bases, J shed 3 bases, and the junction held 6 bases outside the gene matches. This receptor was taken from a woman aged 50 to 60 with acute or convalescent COVID-19. This rearrangement joins TRBV6-5 to TRBJ2-7; 13 nucleotides align to TRBD2. Sequencing was done on a sample of peripheral blood. The CDR3 bases are TGTGCCAGCATCGGCCGGACTAGCGGGGGCTACGAGCAGTACTTC. Protein sequence: CASIGRTSGGYEQYF.